The entry below describes one T cell receptor (beta chain). Its antigen remains undetermined. Base qualities are not recorded, but no much larger clone differs from it by a single base. Systemically healthy Caucasian individuals from Russia, 35 to 40 in total and aged roughly 6 to 95 years, were included as donors. Each donor gave around 9.9 milliliters of peripheral blood, collected into EDTA-treated Vacutainer tubes. Ficoll-Paque density-gradient centrifugation was used to isolate PBMCs, with at least 6 million per sample. Total RNA, at least 6 micrograms per sample, was extracted from PBMCs with Trizol reagent. For every donor, an aliquot of PBMCs went through flow cytometry to measure the percentages of naive CD45RAhigh/CD27high T cells. The germline V gene sets CDR1 to SNHLY and CDR2 to FYNNEI. From cysteine to phenylalanine, the CDR3 is 13 amino acids long. Of all the DNA, just the CDR3 is kept, 39 bases in frame from base 1.

The sample is drawn from a study of blood T cells in healthy people across ages (dated by TCRdb to about 2015). General notes on the study: Template switching captured roughly one uniquely barcoded TCR beta cDNA molecule per two T cells in model experiments. The study measured age-related changes in TCR beta repertoire diversity using deep sequencing normalized with unique cDNA molecular identifiers. The donors were split into four age groups: young (average 16 years), middle-aged (more than 35), aged (approximately 59) and long-lived (about 74). To avoid experimental bias, donors of different ages were distributed randomly across sequencing lanes. Using the same blood draw, the study looked at two additional independent replicas of 1 million unique cDNA reads for two donors, one aged 18 to 30 and the other aged 80 or older. Overall study outcomes, separate from this receptor: Because profiling used bulk unsorted PBMCs, naive and antigen-experienced compartments could not be compared conclusively. The percentage of naive T cells measured by flow cytometry correlated strongly with observed TCR beta diversity. As age increased, observed TCR beta diversity per million T cells dropped in a roughly linear way, and a significant reduction was already evident by age about 40. Donor CMV infection status was unknown, potentially confounding age-related changes in expanded clonotypes. Compared with the aged group, the long-lived group had more naive CD4+ T cells, fewer expanded clones and increased TCR diversity, a pattern suggesting age selection. Estimates of total diversity based on one million sequenced T cells were regarded as lower bounds and as underestimates.

The library relied on 5' RACE. Sequencing instrument: Illumina HiSeq 2500. The second PCR ran for roughly 7 to 11 cycles and used a J-beta primer mix along with a sample-barcoded 5' primer. Each TCR beta cDNA molecule received a unique molecular identifier from a template-switch 5' adaptor carrying 12 random nucleotides. Each sample yielded at least 3 million CDR3-containing paired-end reads. The Mint cDNA synthesis kit, primed by a TRBC-specific oligonucleotide, was used to synthesize first-strand cDNA from all RNA. Following uracil-DNA glycosylase treatment, a first 18-cycle PCR with universal primers M1SS and BC2_uni_R was performed on all cDNA. The original methods were these. For normalization, 1 million high-quality reads were randomly selected from each sample, with every read carrying a distinct molecular identifier. Instead of being binned into consensus sequences, reads that shared molecular identifiers were thrown out. MiTCR, with a Q25 quality threshold and the strictest error-elimination algorithm, was used for CDR3 identification, clonotype clustering and error correction. A nonparametric unseen species model using Euler transformation provided a lower-bound estimate of total TCR beta diversity. TCRdb reran the public reads through fastp at Q25 and MiXCR, keeping productive beta chains. Rows are unified per CDR3 protein, each entry keeping the most common DNA and genes. Clone size and V and J calls follow TCRdb, not the original study. The sample table lists about 1.4 million distinct CDR3 sequences, almost 60% of them with a count of one. The top ten constitute 5.5% to 8% of the sample.

This clonotype was obtained from a man younger than 35 in good health. Sequenced sample: blood. Recombination joined TRBV2 with TRBJ2-4, and TRBD2 matches 10 of the central bases. The DNA end is more similar to TRBJ2-7, so the J call may be wrong. The nucleotides are TGTGCCGGCCTTAGCGGGAGGAGCGACGAGCAGTACTTC. This is translated as CAGLSGRSDEQYF.